The clone carrying this T cell receptor (beta chain) was seen just once. Its antigen is as yet unknown. In germline, CDR1 is LGHNA, CDR2 YNFKEQ. Deletions cut 0 bases from V and 5 bases from J, with 5 bases between. The CDR3 runs to 13 residues. These data come from a study of CD8+ T cells in alopecia areata. The study's findings and limits: The study also sequences resident alphabeta T cells of normal skin in scalp samples. Lesional tissue from the scalp (especially in alopecia totalis/universalis) showed higher clonality than normal scalp.

Sorting of CD4+ and CD8+ T cells was performed on PBMCs. RNA was isolated and reverse transcribed to cDNA, the sequencing template. Method: immunoSEQ multiplex PCR; TCRdb's copy keeps in-frame clones and lacks some. The top ten hold around 5% of the sample, which has around 190,000 clones, more than 55% seen once. The chain is built from TRBV4-2 and TRBJ1-5; weak D call: TRBD1 (5 bases). The TCR originated in a human donor in good health. The specimen sequenced was CD8+ T cells sorted from blood. The CDR3 reads CASSQEGDQPQHF. In DNA, the CDR3 is TGTGCCAGCAGCCAAGAGGGGGATCAGCCCCAGCATTTT.